This TCR beta chain was identified during a study of CD8+ T cells in alopecia areata. In the study overall: It was 6 to 18 months of tofacitinib, and then there were 6 months off drug.

Germline V gene sequence: CDR1 MNHEY, CDR2 SVGAGI. The CDR3 contains 15 residues. The V gene lost 7 bases and the J gene lost 3 bases, with 18 bases spanning the gap. RNA was isolated and reverse transcribed to cDNA, the sequencing template. Sequencing was performed with immunoSEQ multiplex PCR; in TCRdb, only in-frame clones are kept and a portion is missing. The table lists under 200,000 clones, roughly 60% of them singletons. Treatment defined: oral pan-JAK inhibitor, 5-10 mg twice daily. The source is a human donor with alopecia areata. The sample here was CD4+ T cells sorted from blood, taken at week 24, from a patient treated with tofacitinib. The gene calls are TRBV6-5 and TRBJ1-2, with D possibly TRBD1 on 6 matching bases. CDR3 nucleotides: TGTGCCAGCAACCCAGGACAGACACTCGACTATGGCTACACCTTC. Protein product: CASNPGQTLDYGYTF.